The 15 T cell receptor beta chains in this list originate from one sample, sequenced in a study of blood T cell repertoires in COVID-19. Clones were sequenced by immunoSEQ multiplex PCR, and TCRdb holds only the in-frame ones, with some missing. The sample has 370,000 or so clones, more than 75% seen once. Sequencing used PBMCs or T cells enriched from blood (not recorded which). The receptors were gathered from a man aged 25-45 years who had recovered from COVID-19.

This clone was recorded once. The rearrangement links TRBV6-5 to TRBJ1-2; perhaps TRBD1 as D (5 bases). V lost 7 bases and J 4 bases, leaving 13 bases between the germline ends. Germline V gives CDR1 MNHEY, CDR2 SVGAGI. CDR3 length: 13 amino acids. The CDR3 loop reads CASTFQGGYGYTF. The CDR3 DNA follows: TGTGCCAGCACCTTCCAGGGAGGCTATGGCTACACCTTC.

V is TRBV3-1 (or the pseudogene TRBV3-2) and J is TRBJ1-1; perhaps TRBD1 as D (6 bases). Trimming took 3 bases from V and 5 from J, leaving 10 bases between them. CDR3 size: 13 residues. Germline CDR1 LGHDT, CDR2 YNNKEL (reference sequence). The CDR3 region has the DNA TGTGCCAGCAGCCAGCCCCAGGGGACTGAAGCTTTCTTT. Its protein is CASSQPQGTEAFF.

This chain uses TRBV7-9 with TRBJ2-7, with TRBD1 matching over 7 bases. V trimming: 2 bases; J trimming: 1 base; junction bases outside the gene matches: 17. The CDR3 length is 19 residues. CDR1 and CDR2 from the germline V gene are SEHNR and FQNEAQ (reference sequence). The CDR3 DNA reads TGTGCCAGCAGCTTACTTTTACTCACCGGGACAGCTGTTTCCTACGAGCAGTACTTC. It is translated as CASSLLLLTGTAVSYEQYF.

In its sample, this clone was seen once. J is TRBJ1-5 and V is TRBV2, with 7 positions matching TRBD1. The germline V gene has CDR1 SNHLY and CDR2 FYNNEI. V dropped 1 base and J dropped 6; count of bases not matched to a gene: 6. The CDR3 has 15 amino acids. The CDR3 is CASSEGAGGGQPQHF. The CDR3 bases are TGTGCCAGCAGTGAAGGGGCAGGGGGTGGTCAGCCCCAGCATTTT.

DNA for the CDR3: TGTGCCAGCAGCCCGGGGGGGACAGCGAACACTGAAGCTTTCTTT. Protein: CASSPGGTANTEAFF. The chain couples TRBV9 to TRBJ1-1, with 7 bases that match TRBD1. The CDR3 sequence is 15 residues long. Germline V CDR1 and CDR2: SGDLS, YYNGEE. Trimming cost V 4 bases and J 1 base; bases outside gene matches: 7.

The CDR3 region is CASSFRNDRGYGYTF. The CDR3 DNA sequence: TGCGCCAGCAGCTTCAGAAACGACAGGGGTTATGGCTACACCTTC. V usage is TRBV5-1 and J usage is TRBJ1-2; TRBD1 matches at 8 bases. Germline-derived CDR1 and CDR2 are SGHRS and YFSETQ. The length of the CDR3 is 15 residues. The V gene end was trimmed by 2 bases and the J gene end by 5 bases; junction bases not matched to a gene: 8.

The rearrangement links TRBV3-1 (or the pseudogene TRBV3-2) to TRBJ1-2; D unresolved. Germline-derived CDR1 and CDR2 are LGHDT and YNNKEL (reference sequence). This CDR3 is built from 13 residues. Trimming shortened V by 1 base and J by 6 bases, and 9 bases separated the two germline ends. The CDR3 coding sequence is TGTGCCAGCAGCCAAGTCTCTCTTGATGGCTACACCTTC. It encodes CASSQVSLDGYTF.

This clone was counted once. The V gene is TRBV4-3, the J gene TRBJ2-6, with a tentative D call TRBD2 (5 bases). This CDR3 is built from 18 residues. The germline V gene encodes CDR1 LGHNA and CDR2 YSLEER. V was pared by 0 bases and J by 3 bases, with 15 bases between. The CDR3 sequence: CASSQDARGTFGANVLTF. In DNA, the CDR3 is TGCGCCAGCAGCCAAGATGCTCGGGGTACTTTTGGGGCCAACGTCCTGACTTTC.

The CDR3 reads CASSSRGQGGGEQYF. The CDR3 DNA sequence: TGTGCCAGCAGCTCCCGGGGACAGGGAGGTGGCGAGCAGTACTTC. The rearrangement uses TRBV7-9 and TRBJ2-7, with 9 positions matching TRBD1. Germline-derived CDR1 and CDR2 are SEHNR and FQNEAQ (reference sequence). The CDR3 length is 15 residues. The V and J ends lost 4 bases and 6 bases, in that order; junction bases with no gene match: 10. Using reference TRBV7-9 and TRBJ2-7 for the parts outside the CDR3, the full variable domain is DTGVSQNPRHKITKRGQNVTFRCDPISEHNRLYWYRQTLGQGPEFLTYFQNEAQLEKSRLLSDRFSAERPKGSFSTLEIQRTEQGDSAMYLCASSSRGQGGGEQYFGPGTRLTVT.

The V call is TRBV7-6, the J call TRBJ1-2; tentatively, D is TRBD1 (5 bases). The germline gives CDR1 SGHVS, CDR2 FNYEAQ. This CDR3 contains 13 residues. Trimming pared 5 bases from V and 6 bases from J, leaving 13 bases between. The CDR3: CASSQIGVNGYTF. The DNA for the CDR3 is TGTGCCAGCAGCCAGATAGGGGTAAATGGCTACACCTTC.

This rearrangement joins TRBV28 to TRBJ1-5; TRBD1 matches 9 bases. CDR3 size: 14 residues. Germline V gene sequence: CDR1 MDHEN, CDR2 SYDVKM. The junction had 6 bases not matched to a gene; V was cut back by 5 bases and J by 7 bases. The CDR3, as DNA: TGTGCCAGCAGTATAAACAGGGGGCACCAGCCCCAGCATTTT. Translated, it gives CASSINRGHQPQHF.

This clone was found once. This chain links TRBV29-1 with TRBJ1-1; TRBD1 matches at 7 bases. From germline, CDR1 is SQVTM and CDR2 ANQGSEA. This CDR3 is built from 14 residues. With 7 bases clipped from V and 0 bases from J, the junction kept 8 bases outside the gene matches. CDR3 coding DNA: TGCAGCGCTATGGGACAGTTCATGAACACTGAAGCTTTCTTT. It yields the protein CSAMGQFMNTEAFF.

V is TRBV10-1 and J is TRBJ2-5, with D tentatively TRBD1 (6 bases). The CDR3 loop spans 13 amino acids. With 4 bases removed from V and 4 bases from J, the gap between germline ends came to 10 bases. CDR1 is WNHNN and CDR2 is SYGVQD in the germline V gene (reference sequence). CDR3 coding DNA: TGCGCCAGCAGTGGGGTCAGGGGAGAGACCCAGTACTTC. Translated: CASSGVRGETQYF.

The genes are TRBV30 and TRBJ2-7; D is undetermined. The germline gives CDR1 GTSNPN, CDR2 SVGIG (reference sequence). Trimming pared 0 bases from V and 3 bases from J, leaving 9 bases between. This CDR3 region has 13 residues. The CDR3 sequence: CAWSVGVRYEQYF. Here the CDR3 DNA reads TGTGCCTGGAGTGTTGGAGTCCGCTACGAGCAGTACTTC.

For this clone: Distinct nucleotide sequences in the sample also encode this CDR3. This chain's CDR3 is CATSDGGQPQHF. CDR3 coding DNA: TGTGCCACCAGTGATGGCGGTCAGCCCCAGCATTTT. This chain connects TRBV24-1 to TRBJ1-5, with D uncertain. This CDR3 region has 12 residues. Trimming removed 3 bases at V and 6 bases at J, with 5 bases between. Germline loops: CDR1 KGHDR, CDR2 SFDVKD.